The clone carrying this T cell receptor (beta chain) was seen more than once but under ten times. Methods used by the authors: It was from reference gene primer amplification that nucleated cell counts were estimated. This table comes from immunoSEQ multiplex PCR, and its TCRdb copy is limited to in-frame clones, with some not included. The V and J calls and clone size were taken over from that table, and D and trimming were inferred from the DNA. This table holds 300,000 or so clones, around four fifths found once. This sample stems from a study of blood T cell repertoires in COVID-19. Study background: Sites across the United States, Italy and Spain contributed samples from acute and convalescent COVID-19. T cells, B-cell-depleted T cells, or PBMCs provided the cDNA or gDNA that served as material.

Trimming took off 5 bases at V and 1 base at J, with 8 bases between the two ends. Per germline, CDR1 SGHVS and CDR2 FQNEAQ. This CDR3 comprises 13 residues. This clonotype was sampled from a woman in her 50s with active or convalescent COVID-19. Sequencing was performed on peripheral blood. This chain joins TRBV7-8 and TRBJ2-5; D perhaps matches TRBD1 (6 bases). CDR3 amino acids: CASSRDIQETQYF. CDR3 bases: TGTGCCAGCAGCCGGGACATCCAAGAGACCCAGTACTTC.